The 27 T cell receptor beta chains listed next were all sequenced from one sample in a study of cytomegalovirus exposure and HLA in healthy donors. The PCR made use of 60 Vbeta and 13 Jbeta primers. Profiled with immunoSEQ multiplex PCR; TCRdb holds only in-frame clones, not every one. Of hundreds of thousands of clones listed, about 80% are singletons. The source material was PBMCs. Receptors originate from a male donor in good health and CMV-seronegative.

The CDR3 DNA is TGTGCCAGCAGTGAAGCGGGGACAGGGGTCTATGGCTACACCTTC. Protein product: CASSEAGTGVYGYTF. The genes are TRBV2 and TRBJ1-2, with 10 nucleotides matching TRBD1. V lost 0 bases and J lost 4; bases outside the gene matches: 2. The CDR3 has 15 amino acids. CDR1 is SNHLY, CDR2 FYNNEI, per germline. Supplemented by reference TRBV2 and TRBJ1-2, the full variable domain reads EPEVTQTPSHQVTQMGQEVILRCVPISNHLYFYWYRQILGQKVEFLVSFYNNEISEKSEIFDDQFSVERPDGSNFTLKIRSTKLEDSAMYFCASSEAGTGVYGYTFGSGTRLTVV.

The chain uses TRBV13 and TRBJ2-3; D might be TRBD2 (7 bases). V lost 3 bases, J lost 0 bases, and 10 bases lay in between. The CDR3 runs 15 residues. The germline gives CDR1 PRHDT, CDR2 FYEKMQ (reference sequence). The CDR3 protein is CASSLWGGSTDTQYF. CDR3 nucleotides: TGTGCCAGCAGCTTGTGGGGGGGCAGCACAGATACGCAGTATTTT.

The CDR3 region is CASSTFGGSGANVLTF. In DNA form, the CDR3 reads TGTGCCAGCAGCACTTTCGGGGGCTCTGGGGCCAACGTCCTGACTTTC. This chain links TRBV11-1 with TRBJ2-6, with D maybe TRBD2 (6 bases). With 5 bases removed from V and 0 bases from J, the gap between germline ends came to 11 bases. From germline, CDR1 is SGHAT and CDR2 FQDESV (reference sequence). The CDR3 totals 16 residues.

The chain has TRBV9 and TRBJ2-2, with D perhaps matching TRBD2 (5 bases). The CDR3 length is 15 residues. From germline, CDR1 is SGDLS and CDR2 YYNGEE. Trimming cost V 0 bases and J 5 bases, with 11 bases left between them. CDR3: CASSVAGGRTGELFF. The CDR3 DNA is TGTGCCAGCAGCGTAGCAGGAGGCCGGACCGGGGAGCTGTTTTTT. The entire variable domain, with the rest obtained from reference TRBV9 and TRBJ2-2, is as follows: DSGVTQTPKHLITATGQRVTLRCSPRSGDLSVYWYQQSLDQGLQFLIQYYNGEERAKGNILERFSAQQFPDLHSELNLSSLELGDSALYFCASSVAGGRTGELFFGEGSRLTVL.

The sample holds a few counts of this clone. V and J are TRBV5-4 and TRBJ2-3; TRBD1 matches at 7 bases. Germline V gene sequence: CDR1 SGHNT, CDR2 YYREEE (reference sequence). The CDR3 is 15 residues long. V lost 2 bases, J lost 4 bases, and 7 bases stayed unmatched. CDR3 protein: CASSFMDRNPDTQYF. In nucleotides, the CDR3 is TGTGCCAGCAGCTTCATGGACAGGAACCCAGATACGCAGTATTTT.

The chain has TRBV28 and TRBJ1-1; 7 nucleotides align to TRBD1. There are 13 residues in the CDR3. The germline gives CDR1 MDHEN, CDR2 SYDVKM. With V trimmed by 3 bases and J by 7 bases, 5 bases remained unmatched. The CDR3 protein is CASSFLDRVEAFF. The CDR3 region has the DNA TGTGCCAGCAGTTTCCTTGACAGGGTTGAAGCTTTCTTT. Based on the CDR3 plus reference TRBV28 and TRBJ1-1, the full variable domain is DVKVTQSSRYLVKRTGEKVFLECVQDMDHENMFWYRQDPGLGLRLIYFSYDVKMKEKGDIPEGYSVSREKKERFSLILESASTNQTSMYLCASSFLDRVEAFFGQGTRLTVV.

The chain uses TRBV6-1 and TRBJ2-5; no definite D call. The DNA end favors TRBJ2-7, so the J call may be wrong. CDR3 length: 10 amino acids. Germline V gene lookup returns CDR1 MNHNS and CDR2 SASEGT. The CDR3 coding sequence is TGTGCCAGTTCGGTCTACGAGCAGTACTTC. Protein product: CASSVYEQYF.

CDR3 protein: CASRPPGTGNTIYF. CDR3 DNA sequence: TGTGCCAGCAGACCGCCGGGAACCGGAAACACCATATATTTT. The chain is built from TRBV6-5 and TRBJ1-3; D is unresolved. CDR1 is MNHEY and CDR2 is SVGAGI in the germline V gene. The CDR3 is 14 residues long. The V and J ends lost 6 bases and 4 bases respectively, with 13 bases between them.

The V call is TRBV27, the J call TRBJ1-5, with 7 nucleotides matching TRBD1. Germline CDR1 MNHEY, CDR2 SMNVEV (reference sequence). The V and J ends lost 5 bases and 2 bases, in that order; junction bases with no gene match: 6. The CDR3 length is 15 residues. The CDR3 reads CASSTRQGGNQPQHF. The DNA for the CDR3 is TGTGCCAGCAGTACCAGACAGGGAGGCAATCAGCCCCAGCATTTT.

The chain links TRBV30 to TRBJ2-7, with a weak D call TRBD2 (6 bases). The V gene lost 5 bases and the J gene lost 7 bases, with 21 bases spanning the gap. CDR1 GTSNPN and CDR2 SVGIG come from the germline V gene (reference sequence). The CDR3 spans 14 residues. DNA for the CDR3: TGTGCCTGGGGGACGGGACTCGTCCCTCGGGAGCAGTACTTC. It yields the protein CAWGTGLVPREQYF.

The rearrangement links TRBV27 to TRBJ1-2; possible D gene TRBD1, 5 bases. Germline V CDR1 and CDR2: MNHEY, SMNVEV (reference sequence). This CDR3 is 13 amino acids long. V lost 5 bases and J 6 bases, leaving 13 bases between the germline ends. The CDR3 bases are TGTGCCAGCAGTCTACTAACAGGAGATGGCTACACCTTC. Its translation: CASSLLTGDGYTF.

J is TRBJ2-4 and V is TRBV30; perhaps TRBD2 as D (5 bases). The germline V and J ends were trimmed by 2 bases and 0 bases, with 11 bases remaining between them. Germline CDR1 and CDR2: GTSNPN and SVGIG (reference sequence). The CDR3 is 15 residues long. The CDR3 is CAWSPGSIAKNIQYF. CDR3 sequence (DNA): TGTGCCTGGAGTCCGGGGTCCATAGCCAAAAACATTCAGTACTTC.

As to this clone: At one of its ends the junction is not consistent with the germline gene, which may arise from a read error. The J gene is TRBJ2-7, the V gene TRBV7-9; possible D gene TRBD1, 6 bases. This CDR3 comprises 15 residues. CDR1 is SEHNR and CDR2 is FQNEAQ in the germline V gene (reference sequence). This CDR3 is CSSRARGVFSYEQYF. For the CDR3, the DNA is TGTTCCAGCAGAGCCAGGGGCGTCTTCTCCTACGAGCAGTACTTC.

The V gene is TRBV5-1, the J gene TRBJ2-5; unclear D gene. V was trimmed by 0 bases and J by 4 bases, leaving 13 bases between them. Germline V gene data show CDR1 as SGHRS and CDR2 as YFSETQ. The CDR3 consists of 15 residues. The CDR3: CASSLVASVGETQYF. The CDR3, as DNA: TGCGCCAGCAGCTTGGTGGCTAGTGTTGGAGAGACCCAGTACTTC. The entire variable domain, with the rest obtained from reference TRBV5-1 and TRBJ2-5, is as follows: KAGVTQTPRYLIKTRGQQVTLSCSPISGHRSVSWYQQTPGQGLQFLFEYFSETQRNKGNFPGRFSGRQFSNSRSEMNVSTLELGDSALYLCASSLVASVGETQYFGPGTRLLVL.

This chain joins TRBV10-1 and TRBJ2-1; TRBD1 matches at 7 bases. Trimming took 5 bases from V and 9 from J; bases not matched to a gene: 4. Germline CDR1 and CDR2: WNHNN and SYGVQD (reference sequence). There are 12 residues in the CDR3. In DNA, the CDR3 is TGCGCCAGCAGTCTGACAGGGTGTGAGCAGTTCTTC. It yields the protein CASSLTGCEQFF.

This chain links TRBV13 with TRBJ2-3; 10 positions agree with TRBD2. CDR3 length: 14 residues. CDR1 and CDR2 from the germline V gene are PRHDT and FYEKMQ (reference sequence). The V and J ends lost 11 bases and 5 bases, in that order; junction bases with no gene match: 10. This CDR3 reads CAAGLAGDGDTQYF. CDR3 DNA: TGTGCCGCCGGGCTAGCGGGGGACGGAGATACGCAGTATTTT. Supplemented by reference TRBV13 and TRBJ2-3, the full variable domain reads AAGVIQSPRHLIKEKRETATLKCYPIPRHDTVYWYQQGPGQDPQFLISFYEKMQSDKGSIPDRFSAQQFSDYHSELNMSSLELGDSALYFCAAGLAGDGDTQYFGPGTRLTVL.

The chain couples TRBV7-9 to TRBJ1-4; D call uncertain. The germline V gene has CDR1 SEHNR and CDR2 FQNEAQ (reference sequence). V shed 5 bases and J shed 7 bases, with 14 bases lying between them. The CDR3 has 14 residues. In nucleotides, the CDR3 is TGTGCCAGCAGCGGTGCGGCGGGCGGTGAAAAACTGTTTTTT. Protein sequence: CASSGAAGGEKLFF. The complete variable domain, with remaining parts taken from reference TRBV7-9 and TRBJ1-4, reads DTGVSQNPRHKITKRGQNVTFRCDPISEHNRLYWYRQTLGQGPEFLTYFQNEAQLEKSRLLSDRFSAERPKGSFSTLEIQRTEQGDSAMYLCASSGAAGGEKLFFGSGTQLSVL.

The gene calls are TRBV9 and TRBJ2-1; D is undetermined. This CDR3 is built from 12 residues. Trimming shortened V by 4 bases and J by 7 bases, and 9 bases separated the two germline ends. Germline loops: CDR1 SGDLS, CDR2 YYNGEE. CDR3 region: CASSPGYNEQFF. CDR3 sequence (DNA): TGTGCCAGCAGCCCCGGGTATAATGAGCAGTTCTTC. The complete variable domain, with remaining parts taken from reference TRBV9 and TRBJ2-1, reads DSGVTQTPKHLITATGQRVTLRCSPRSGDLSVYWYQQSLDQGLQFLIQYYNGEERAKGNILERFSAQQFPDLHSELNLSSLELGDSALYFCASSPGYNEQFFGPGTRLTVL.

V is TRBV18 and J is TRBJ2-5, with 8 nucleotides matching TRBD1. V trimming: 3 bases; J trimming: 4 bases; junction bases outside the gene matches: 7. Germline assignment: CDR1 KGHSH and CDR2 LQKENI. CDR3 length equals 15 residues. The CDR3 DNA follows: TGTGCCAGCTCACCGTGGACAGGGAGTGCAGAGACCCAGTACTTC. This translates into CASSPWTGSAETQYF.

This chain connects TRBV7-9 to TRBJ2-1; TRBD1 matches at 8 bases. J lost 0 bases, V lost 6 bases, and 7 bases had no gene match. Germline V gives CDR1 SEHNR, CDR2 FQNEAQ (reference sequence). The CDR3 consists of 16 residues. The CDR3 region is CASSSIGQGSYNEQFF. The DNA for the CDR3 is TGTGCCAGCAGTTCCATTGGACAGGGCTCCTACAATGAGCAGTTCTTC.

V usage is TRBV9 and J usage is TRBJ2-5, with a tentative D call TRBD1 (7 bases). The CDR3 is 16 amino acids. Trimming left V 0 bases short and J 5 bases short, with 17 bases between. CDR1 SGDLS and CDR2 YYNGEE come from the germline V gene. In nucleotides, the CDR3 is TGTGCCAGCAGCGTAGGGACAGGTTTTGGGGGGGAGACCCAGTACTTC. Its protein product is CASSVGTGFGGETQYF.

By share, this clone counts as medium-sized (0.01 to 0.1%). The chain has TRBV6-4 and TRBJ2-1; TRBD1 matches at 11 bases. V shed 5 bases and J 6 bases; nucleotides not matched to a gene: 3. This CDR3 region has 14 residues. Germline loops: CDR1 MRHNA, CDR2 SNTAGT. The CDR3 coding sequence is TGTGCCAGCAGTCCCGGGACAGGGGGCAATGAGCAGTTCTTC. This gives the protein CASSPGTGGNEQFF.

Only a few counts were recorded for this clone. The gene calls are TRBV4-1 and TRBJ2-5, with D possibly TRBD2 on 6 matching bases. CDR3 length equals 16 residues. V was clipped by 0 bases and J by 4 bases, with 15 bases between them. Per germline, CDR1 MGHRA and CDR2 YSYEKL. DNA for the CDR3: TGCGCCAGCAGCCAAGATCCATGGGTTAGCGGAGAGACCCAGTACTTC. It yields the protein CASSQDPWVSGETQYF.

V gene TRBV6-6 combines with J gene TRBJ2-2; D is perhaps TRBD1 (5 bases). Trimming left V 0 bases short and J 6 bases short, with 11 bases between. This CDR3 comprises 15 residues. Germline V gene data show CDR1 as MNHNY and CDR2 as SVGAGI (reference sequence). CDR3 residues: CASSYSGARSGELFF. The CDR3 DNA reads as TGTGCCAGCAGTTACTCAGGGGCGCGGTCCGGGGAGCTGTTTTTT.

The chain recombines TRBV15 with TRBJ2-7; 9 bases match TRBD2. Germline-derived CDR1 and CDR2 are LNHNV and YYDKDF (reference sequence). Germline trimming cut 0 bases from V and 5 bases from J; bases unmatched to any gene: 2. The CDR3 contains 14 residues. This chain's CDR3 is CATSRDSGSNEQYF. The CDR3 DNA follows: TGTGCCACCAGCAGAGATAGCGGGAGCAACGAGCAGTACTTC.

CDR3 DNA: TGTGCCAGCACCAACAATAGGGGCGGTGAGCAGTTCTTC. Its protein is CASTNNRGGEQFF. The chain recombines TRBV6-1 with TRBJ2-1; TRBD1 is a possible D gene (5 bases). The CDR3 length is 13 residues. V was pared by 7 bases and J by 9 bases, with 16 bases between. Germline loops: CDR1 MNHNS, CDR2 SASEGT.

The chain has TRBV5-6 and TRBJ2-5; D is ambiguous. CDR3 length equals 14 residues. CDR1 SGHDT and CDR2 YYEEEE come from the germline V gene. Trimming shortened V by 3 bases and J by 0 bases, and 9 bases separated the two germline ends. The CDR3 bases are TGTGCCAGCAGCTCGTACAGAGACCAAGAGACCCAGTACTTC. It codes for CASSSYRDQETQYF.